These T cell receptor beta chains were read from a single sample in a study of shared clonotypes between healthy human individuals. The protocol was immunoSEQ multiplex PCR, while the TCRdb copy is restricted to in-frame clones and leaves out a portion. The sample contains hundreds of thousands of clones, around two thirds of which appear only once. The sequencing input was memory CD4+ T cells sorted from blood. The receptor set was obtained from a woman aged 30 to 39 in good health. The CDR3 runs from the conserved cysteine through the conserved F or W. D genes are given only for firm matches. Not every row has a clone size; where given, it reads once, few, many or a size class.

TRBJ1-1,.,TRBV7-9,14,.,TGTGCCAGCAGCTTTTCTCGAGCGAACACTGAAGCTTTCTTT,CASSFSRANTEAFF
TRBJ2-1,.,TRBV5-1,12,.,TGCGCCAGCAGCTGGGGGAACAATGAGCAGTTCTTC,CASSWGNNEQFF
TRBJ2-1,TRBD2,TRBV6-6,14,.,TGTGCCAGCAGTGGACTAGCGGGAACAAATGAGCAGTTCTTC,CASSGLAGTNEQFF
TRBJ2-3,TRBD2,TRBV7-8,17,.,TGTGCCAGCAGCAATCCTAATATAGCGGGATTCACAGATACGCAGTATTTT,CASSNPNIAGFTDTQYF
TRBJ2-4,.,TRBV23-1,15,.,TGCGCCAGCGTCCGTTCTATTCTAGCCAAAAACATTCAGTACTTC,CASVRSILAKNIQYF
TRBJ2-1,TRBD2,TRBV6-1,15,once,TGTGCCAGCAGTGAAAGGACTAGCGGGATTAATGAGCAGTTCTTC,CASSERTSGINEQFF
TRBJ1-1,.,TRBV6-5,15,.,TGTGCCAGCAGTTACTCGAGGAACCAGAACACTGAAGCTTTCTTT,CASSYSRNQNTEAFF
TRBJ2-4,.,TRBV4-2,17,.,TGTGCCAGCAGCCAAAAAGAAGGGCCTGAAGCCAAAAACATTCAGTACTTC,CASSQKEGPEAKNIQYF
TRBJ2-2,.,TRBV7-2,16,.,TGTGCCAGCAGCTTAGGGGGTAGCGGAAACACCGGGGAGCTGTTTTTT,CASSLGGSGNTGELFF
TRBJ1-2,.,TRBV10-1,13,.,TGCGCCAGCAGTGTACGACCGGACTATGGCTACACCTTC,CASSVRPDYGYTF
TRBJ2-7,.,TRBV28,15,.,TGTGCCAGCAGTCCCCCATCTGGGGGGTGGTCCGAGCAGTACTTC,CASSPPSGGWSEQYF
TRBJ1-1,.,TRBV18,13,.,TGTGCCAGCTCACCAACGATGAACACTGAAGCTTTCTTT,CASSPTMNTEAFF
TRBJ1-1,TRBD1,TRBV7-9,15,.,TGTGCCAGCAGCCCGGGACAGGGGGCGCCGGTTGAAGCTTTCTTT,CASSPGQGAPVEAFF
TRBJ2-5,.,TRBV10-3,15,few,TGTGCCATCAGTGAGCCCTTTCGTGGGGGGGAGACCCAGTACTTC,CAISEPFRGGETQYF
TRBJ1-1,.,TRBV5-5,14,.,TGTGCCAGCAGCCCCGGTGGGGAGAACACTGAAGCTTTCTTT,CASSPGGENTEAFF
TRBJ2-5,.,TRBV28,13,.,TGTGCCAGCAGCCCCCGGATAGTTCTGACCCAGTACTTC,CASSPRIVLTQYF
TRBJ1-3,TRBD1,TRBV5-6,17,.,TGTGCCAGCAGCTCCTGGACAGGGACCACATCTGGAAACACCATATATTTT,CASSSWTGTTSGNTIYF
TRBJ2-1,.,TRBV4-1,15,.,TGCGCCAGCAGCCGAGGGGGGAGCTCCTACAATGAGCAGTTCTTC,CASSRGGSSYNEQFF
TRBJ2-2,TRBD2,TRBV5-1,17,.,TGCGCCAGCAGCTGGTCGAGCGGGAGCCCGAACACCGGGGAGCTGTTTTTT,CASSWSSGSPNTGELFF
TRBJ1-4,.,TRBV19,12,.,TGTGCCAGTAGTACACCCGGACAAAAACTGTTTTTT,CASSTPGQKLFF
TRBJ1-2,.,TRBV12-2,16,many,TGTGCAAGTCGCGTAGGCCGGGGACGGAAAAACTATGGCTACACCTTC,CASRVGRGRKNYGYTF
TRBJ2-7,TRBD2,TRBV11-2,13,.,TGTGCCAGCAGCTTAGGGCGGGAGTACGAGCAGTACTTC,CASSLGREYEQYF
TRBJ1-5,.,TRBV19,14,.,TGTGCCAGTAGTATACAAACTAGCAATCAGCCCCAGCATTTT,CASSIQTSNQPQHF
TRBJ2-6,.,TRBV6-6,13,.,TGTGCCAGCCAGCTCAGGGGGGCCAACGTCCTGACTTTC,CASQLRGANVLTF
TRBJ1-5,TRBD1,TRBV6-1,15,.,TGTGCCAGCAGTGAAGGACAGGGGGCAGGTCAGCCCCAGCATTTT,CASSEGQGAGQPQHF
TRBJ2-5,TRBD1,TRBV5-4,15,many,TGTGCCAGCAGCTTGGGGGGACAGGGGCACCGAACCCAGTACTTC,CASSLGGQGHRTQYF
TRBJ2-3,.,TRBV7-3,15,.,TGTGCCAGCAGCCCCCGCCAGGGAAAGAAAGATACGCAGTATTTT,CASSPRQGKKDTQYF
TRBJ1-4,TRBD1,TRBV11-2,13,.,TGTGCCAGCTCCGGACAGGGGTATGAAAAACTGTTTTTT,CASSGQGYEKLFF
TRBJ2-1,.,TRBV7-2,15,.,TGTGCCAGCAGCTTAAGTGAAGGCTCCTACAATGAGCAGTTCTTC,CASSLSEGSYNEQFF
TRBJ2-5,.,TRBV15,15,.,TGTGCCACCAGCCGAGGCCCAGGGAGTGGAGAGACCCAGTACTTC,CATSRGPGSGETQYF
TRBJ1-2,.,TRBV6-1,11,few,TGTGCCAGCGGCCGGAACTATGGCTACACCTTC,CASGRNYGYTF
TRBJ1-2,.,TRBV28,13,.,TGTGCCAGTTACTCTCCCCTAGAGGGAGGCTACACCTTC,CASYSPLEGGYTF
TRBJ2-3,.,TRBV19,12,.,TGTGCCAGTAGTATCCAGGCAGATACGCAGTATTTT,CASSIQADTQYF
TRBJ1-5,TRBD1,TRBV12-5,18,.,TGTGCTAGTGGTTTGCCCCGACAGGGGGCCGTTAGCAATCAGCCCCAGCATTTT,CASGLPRQGAVSNQPQHF
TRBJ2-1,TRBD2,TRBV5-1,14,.,TGCGCCAGCAGCGTAGCGGGACCTGAGGATGAGCAGTTCTTC,CASSVAGPEDEQFF
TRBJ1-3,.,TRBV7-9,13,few,TGTGCCAGCAGCCCTAGGTCTGGAAACACCATATATTTT,CASSPRSGNTIYF
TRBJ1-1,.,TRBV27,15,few,TGTGCCAGCAGTTTATCTGGACTGCGGAACACTGAAGCTTTCTTT,CASSLSGLRNTEAFF
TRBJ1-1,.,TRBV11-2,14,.,TGTGCCAGCAGCTTAGACCAAGGGGGGACTGAAGCTTTCTTT,CASSLDQGGTEAFF
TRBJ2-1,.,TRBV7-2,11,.,TGTGCCAGCAGTCCTACGAATGAGCAGTTCTTC,CASSPTNEQFF
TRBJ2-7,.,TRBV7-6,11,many,TGTGCCAGCAGCTTATACCACGAGCAGTACTTC,CASSLYHEQYF
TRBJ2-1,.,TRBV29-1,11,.,TGCAGCGTAGGGACTTACAATGAGCAGTTCTTC,CSVGTYNEQFF
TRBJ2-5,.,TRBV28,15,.,TGTGCCAGCAGTTCATCTTCGGAGGGCGGGGAGACCCAGTACTTC,CASSSSSEGGETQYF
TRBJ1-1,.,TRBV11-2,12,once,TGTGCCAGCAGCTTAGTTGGAACTGAAGCTTTCTTT,CASSLVGTEAFF
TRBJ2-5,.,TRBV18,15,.,TGTGCCAGCTCACCACAAGGACGGAGCCAAGAGACCCAGTACTTC,CASSPQGRSQETQYF
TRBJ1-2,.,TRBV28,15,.,TGTGCCAGCAGTTTTGGTGGGGCCGGCTCGGGAGGGTACACCTTC,CASSFGGAGSGGYTF
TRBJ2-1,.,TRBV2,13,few,TGTGCCAGCAGTGTGGGCTCTTACAGTGAGCAGTTCTTC,CASSVGSYSEQFF
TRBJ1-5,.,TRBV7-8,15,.,TGTGCCAGCAGCCCCGGACGGAATAGCAATCAGCCCCAGCATTTT,CASSPGRNSNQPQHF
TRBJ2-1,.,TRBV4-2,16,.,TGTGCCAGCAGCCAAGAGTTAGGTGGTGCCTTGAATGAGCAGTTCTTC,CASSQELGGALNEQFF
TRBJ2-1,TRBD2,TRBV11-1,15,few,TGTGCCAGCAGCTTCTCTGCGGGAGGGCCAAATGAGCAGTTCTTC,CASSFSAGGPNEQFF
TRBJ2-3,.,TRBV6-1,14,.,TGTGCCAGCAGTGATCTAATCAGCACAGATACGCAGTATTTT,CASSDLISTDTQYF
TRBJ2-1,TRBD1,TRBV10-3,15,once,TGTGCCATCAGCACCGGGACAGGGTCCTACAATGAGCAGTTCTTC,CAISTGTGSYNEQFF
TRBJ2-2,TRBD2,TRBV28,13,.,TGTGCCAGCAGCTGGGGGGGAACCGGGGAGCTGTTTTTT,CASSWGGTGELFF